The present entry profiles one T cell receptor (beta chain) with its context. These data come from a study of OX40 agonist ivuxolimab in advanced cancers. About the research overall: Dosing consisted of intravenous ivuxolimab at 0.01 to 10 mg/kg every 2 weeks. From roughly 23 to 85 years was the age range, with a mean of about 56 years, and around 84% were male.

TCRdb keeps only in-frame clones here, not all; method: immunoSEQ multiplex PCR. The data show around 51,000 clones, with around nine tenths seen just once and 9% to 12% held by the top ten. Any history of autoimmune disease or systemic immunosuppression disqualified patients. The V gene lost 7 bases and the J gene lost 2 bases, with 16 bases spanning the gap. The CDR3 spans 15 residues. Germline V gene sequence: CDR1 SGHTA, CDR2 FQGNSA. The chain links TRBV7-2 to TRBJ2-3; D possibly corresponds to TRBD2 (6 bases). This TCR came from an adult with an advanced solid tumor such as melanoma, head and neck, liver or kidney cancer. The sequenced sample was CD4+ or CD8+ T cells sorted from blood, obtained in a trial of the OX40 agonist ivuxolimab. Here the CDR3 reads CASTLGAGYTDTQYF. In DNA form, the CDR3 reads TGTGCCAGCACCCTTGGGGCGGGGTACACAGATACGCAGTATTTT.